This is a list of T cell receptor beta chains from one sample in a study of blood T cell repertoires in COVID-19. Here immunoSEQ multiplex PCR was the method, and the copy in TCRdb shows in-frame clones only, minus some. The profile covers roughly 340,000 clones, with around 87% appearing a single time and roughly 1.9% taken by the ten largest. Specimen: PBMCs or T cells enriched from blood (not recorded which). These receptors were taken from a man in his forties in a cohort exposed to, infected with or recovered from COVID-19 (not recorded which). Both conserved end residues are part of each CDR3. Fields, in order: V gene, clone size, J gene, CDR3 protein. Not every row has a clone size; where given, it reads once, few, many or a size class.

TRBV2	few	TRBJ2-1	CASSEAQTTSQFF
TRBV19	.	TRBJ1-5	CASSINTGGINQPQHF
TRBV6-1	.	TRBJ2-1	CASSDPGGRANEQFF
TRBV6-5	.	TRBJ2-7	CASSGPTGSSYEQYF
TRBV30	.	TRBJ1-6	CAWSNPGGPLHF
TRBV4-2	once	TRBJ2-1	CASSQDGLAEGNEQFF
TRBV18	.	TRBJ2-3	CASSPRAGGSTDTQYF
TRBV27	.	TRBJ1-5	CASKGTGEKTQHF
TRBV30	.	TRBJ1-4	CAWSSLGLNEKLFF
TRBV5-1	.	TRBJ2-3	CASSRQADSSLSTDTQYF
TRBV5-4	once	TRBJ2-7	CASSLDDGTYEQYF
TRBV7-2	.	TRBJ2-4	CASSLVALAKNIQYF
TRBV4-2	.	TRBJ2-5	CASSQDIQETQYF
TRBV5-4	.	TRBJ2-5	CASSLESTSGIGTQYF
TRBV4-1	few	TRBJ1-4	CASSQRGRVSREKLFF
TRBV27	.	TRBJ1-1	CASSFQGSPTEAFF
TRBV5-4	.	TRBJ2-7	CASSLQASGYYEQYF
TRBV5-1	.	TRBJ2-1	CASSSSLSSYNEQFF
TRBV2	.	TRBJ1-3	CASRRDRLGNTIYF
TRBV4-1	.	TRBJ1-1	CASRRKVAENTEAFF
TRBV6-2/TRBV6-3	.	TRBJ1-5	CASSSTDNQPQHF
TRBV6-5	.	TRBJ1-2	CASTQDREGGYTF
TRBV19	once	TRBJ2-1	CASSSRGGMGNEQFF
TRBV2	.	TRBJ2-3	CASSDQGRQDTQYF
TRBV18	.	TRBJ1-6	CASSPQQAYNSPLHF
TRBV15	.	TRBJ2-7	CATSSRRGTGVSPEQYF
TRBV10-1	.	TRBJ2-1	CASSQGQAVSYNEQFF
TRBV5-1	.	TRBJ2-3	CASSTGTSGSADTQYF
TRBV6-5	once	TRBJ1-2	CASSLGPNYGYTF
TRBV7-8	.	TRBJ1-1	CASSAIIGQGKNTEAFF
TRBV24-1	once	TRBJ1-5	CATSERGGNQPQHF
TRBV28	.	TRBJ1-6	CASRDRGLFGPLHF
TRBV28	.	TRBJ1-3	CASSFLSTIYF
TRBV7-2	.	TRBJ2-3	CASSPDSSSTDTQYF
TRBV7-9	.	TRBJ1-5	CASSLYVGTGSNQPQHF
TRBV3-1/TRBV3-2	.	TRBJ2-3	CASSQEIANTDTQYF
TRBV11-2	few	TRBJ1-2	CAIYENYGYTF
TRBV11-2	.	TRBJ1-6	CASSLNTGYKNSPLHF
TRBV9	.	TRBJ2-7	CASSLVEDSPVEQYF
TRBV29-1	.	TRBJ1-1	CSDLGGANTEAFF
TRBV6-1	.	TRBJ1-3	CASSDPGTGIGNTIYF
TRBV3-1/TRBV3-2	.	TRBJ2-1	CASSRILAGRYNEQFF
TRBV19	few	TRBJ2-1	CARIPGTELRYNEQFF
TRBV5-8	.	TRBJ2-3	CASSLGGTATDTQYF
TRBV19	.	TRBJ2-5	CASRRAGAQETQYF
TRBV7-9	.	TRBJ1-2	CASSRGRNSNYGYTF